These 18 T cell receptor beta chains were all obtained from the same sample, sequenced in a study of blood T cell repertoires in COVID-19. Assay: immunoSEQ multiplex PCR; the TCRdb copy retains only in-frame clones and omits some. The table has roughly 53,000 clones, roughly nine tenths seen once. The sample was peripheral blood. The receptors shown here come from a human donor in a cohort sampled during active COVID-19.

The chain joins TRBV7-2 to TRBJ2-2, with D possibly matching TRBD1 (5 bases). The CDR3 covers 15 residues. Germline V gene lookup returns CDR1 SGHTA and CDR2 FQGNSA. The V gene lost 1 base and the J gene lost 0 bases, with 6 bases spanning the gap. CDR3 amino acids: CASSLVGPNTGELFF. The DNA for the CDR3 is TGTGCCAGCAGCTTAGTGGGGCCGAACACCGGGGAGCTGTTTTTT.

This clone appeared once. This chain joins TRBV6-6 and TRBJ1-1; 8 bases map to TRBD1. Per the germline V gene, CDR1 is MNHNY and CDR2 is SVGAGI (reference sequence). The CDR3 loop spans 13 amino acids. V was clipped by 6 bases and J by 12 bases; unmatched bases: 12. The CDR3 DNA is TGTGCCAGCAGCGAACAGGACAGGGTGGTATCTTTCTTT. Its translation is CASSEQDRVVSFF.

J is TRBJ2-3 and V is TRBV29-1; 8 bases agree with TRBD1. Germline trimming cut 6 bases from V and 1 base from J; bases unmatched to any gene: 6. The CDR3 is 14 amino acids. The germline CDR1 and CDR2 sequences are SQVTM and ANQGSEA. The CDR3 bases are TGCAGCGTGGAGGACAGGGAGGGCACAGATACGCAGTATTTT. It encodes CSVEDREGTDTQYF.

J is TRBJ2-7 and V is TRBV7-9, with 8 bases matching TRBD1. Losses at the gene ends were 4 bases for V and 3 bases for J; bases not matched to a gene: 5. Germline CDR1 SEHNR, CDR2 FQNEAQ (reference sequence). This CDR3 region has 14 residues. CDR3 coding DNA: TGTGCCAGCAGCTCCGGGACAGGACGCTACGAGCAGTACGTC. It specifies CASSSGTGRYEQYV.

This chain connects TRBV13 to TRBJ2-7; D might be TRBD2 (6 bases). CDR3 size: 17 residues. V dropped 0 bases and J dropped 0 bases, with 15 bases sitting between them. The germline CDR1 and CDR2 sequences are PRHDT and FYEKMQ (reference sequence). This chain's CDR3 is CASSLGSGPSASYEQYF. The CDR3 DNA sequence: TGTGCCAGCAGCTTAGGCTCGGGACCTAGCGCCTCCTACGAGCAGTACTTC.

The chain links TRBV3-1 (or the pseudogene TRBV3-2) to TRBJ1-6; 7 nucleotides align to TRBD1. In germline, CDR1 is LGHDT, CDR2 YNNKEL (reference sequence). V shed 4 bases, J shed 5 bases, and the junction held 2 bases outside the gene matches. The CDR3 consists of 14 residues. The CDR3 region is CASSRDRDNSPLHF. Written as DNA, the CDR3 is TGTGCCAGCAGCCGCGACAGGGATAATTCACCCCTCCACTTT.

About this clone: An end of the junction does not agree with germline; a read error may underlie this. This chain joins TRBV7-2 and TRBJ1-6, with D possibly TRBD1 on 6 matching bases. The CDR3 consists of 17 residues. The V gene's germline CDR1 is SGHTA and CDR2 FQGNSA. The CDR3 nucleotides read TGTGCCAGCAGTTTAGGGTTAGGGGGAGCCTTAAGCACACCCCTCCACTTT. This sequence encodes CASSLGLGGALSTPLHF.

This chain connects TRBV28 to TRBJ1-4; D is unresolved. V lost 2 bases to trimming and J lost 8 bases, with 12 bases between them. CDR1 and CDR2 from the germline V gene are MDHEN and SYDVKM. This CDR3 region has 14 residues. CDR3 sequence reads: CASSLSRSGEKLFF. In DNA form, the CDR3 reads TGTGCCAGCAGTTTAAGTAGGAGTGGGGAAAAACTGTTTTTT.

V and J are TRBV5-6 and TRBJ2-7, with D possibly TRBD2 on 6 matching bases. The CDR3 consists of 15 residues. Germline loops: CDR1 SGHDT, CDR2 YYEEEE. V lost 2 bases to trimming and J lost 3 bases, with 15 bases between them. The CDR3 protein is CASSLGGAPNYEQYF. CDR3 DNA: TGTGCCAGCAGCTTAGGCGGGGCGCCTAACTACGAGCAGTACTTC.

The chain joins TRBV28 to TRBJ1-5; D gene uncertain. Trimming pared 5 bases from V and 6 bases from J, leaving 5 bases between. Germline V gene lookup returns CDR1 MDHEN and CDR2 SYDVKM. The CDR3 totals 11 residues. CDR3 amino acids: CASSRSQPQHF. In DNA form, the CDR3 reads TGTGCCAGCAGTCGGAGTCAGCCCCAGCATTTT.

The V call is TRBV5-5, the J call TRBJ1-2; tentative D call: TRBD1 (6 bases). Germline CDR1 reads SGHKS; CDR2 reads YYEKEE (reference sequence). Trimming removed 3 bases at V and 2 bases at J, with 14 bases between. This CDR3 has 15 amino acids. The CDR3 DNA follows: TGTGCCAGCAGCTCGCCATTACAGGGCAACTATGGCTACACCTTC. Translated, it gives CASSSPLQGNYGYTF.

This clone was observed once. The chain couples TRBV6-5 to TRBJ2-5; 11 bases align to TRBD1. The CDR3 is made up of 15 amino acids. CDR1 is MNHEY, CDR2 SVGAGI, per germline. Unmatched junction bases numbered 9, after V lost 7 bases and J lost 5 bases. The CDR3, as DNA: TGTGCCAGCACCCTAGGGACAGGGGGTAGCGAGACCCAGTACTTC. Residues: CASTLGTGGSETQYF.

Only one count was recorded for this clone. This chain links TRBV5-1 with TRBJ2-1; 9 positions agree with TRBD1. Looked up from germline, CDR1 is SGHRS and CDR2 is YFSETQ. The CDR3 sequence is 14 residues long. The junction had 5 bases not matched to a gene; V was cut back by 4 bases and J by 6 bases. The DNA of the CDR3 is TGCGCCAGCAGCGGGACAGGGATTGGCAATGAGCAGTTCTTC. It is translated as CASSGTGIGNEQFF.

This chain links TRBV21-1 with TRBJ2-3; the table's D call TRBD1 went unverified against the DNA. TRBV21-1 corresponds to a pseudogene. The CDR3 has 17 residues. Here the CDR3 DNA reads TGTGCCAGCAGCAAAGCGGATGGGGACAGCGGCAGGAATACGCAGTATTTT. Protein product: CASSKADGDSGRNTQYF.

The chain is built from TRBV5-4 and TRBJ2-3; D is possibly TRBD1 (6 bases). Germline V gene lookup returns CDR1 SGHNT and CDR2 YYREEE (reference sequence). The CDR3 has 15 amino acids. V lost 0 bases and J 7 bases, leaving 15 bases between the germline ends. CDR3 loop: CASSLVAGALNTQYF. Written as DNA, the CDR3 is TGTGCCAGCAGCTTGGTCGCAGGGGCGCTAAATACGCAGTATTTT.

The chain couples TRBV6-2 or TRBV6-3 to TRBJ1-5; TRBD1 is a possible D gene (6 bases). CDR1 MNHEY and CDR2 SVGEGT come from the germline V gene. This CDR3 region has 16 residues. The ends were cut back, 5 bases at V and 0 bases at J, with 14 bases in the middle. CDR3 bases: TGTGCCAGCAGTCCCTGGGACATTACTAGCAATCAGCCCCAGCATTTT. Translated, it gives CASSPWDITSNQPQHF.

The chain is built from TRBV10-2 and TRBJ2-1, with D perhaps matching TRBD1 (5 bases). V was trimmed by 1 base and J by 2 bases, leaving 6 bases between them. The CDR3 contains 14 residues. Germline V CDR1 and CDR2: WSHSY, SAAADI. For the CDR3, the DNA is TGCGCCAGCAGTGAGTGGGGCCCCTACAATGAGCAGTTCTTC. Translation gives CASSEWGPYNEQFF.

The chain couples TRBV5-4 to TRBJ2-1; 13 nucleotides agree with TRBD2. The germline CDR1 and CDR2 sequences are SGHNT and YYREEE (reference sequence). CDR3 length: 19 residues. With 7 bases clipped from V and 7 bases from J, the junction kept 20 bases outside the gene matches. The CDR3, as DNA: TGTGCCAGCCGCCCCCGACTAGCGGGAGGTGTGGCGCCGTTAAATGAGCAGTTCTTC. This codes for CASRPRLAGGVAPLNEQFF.